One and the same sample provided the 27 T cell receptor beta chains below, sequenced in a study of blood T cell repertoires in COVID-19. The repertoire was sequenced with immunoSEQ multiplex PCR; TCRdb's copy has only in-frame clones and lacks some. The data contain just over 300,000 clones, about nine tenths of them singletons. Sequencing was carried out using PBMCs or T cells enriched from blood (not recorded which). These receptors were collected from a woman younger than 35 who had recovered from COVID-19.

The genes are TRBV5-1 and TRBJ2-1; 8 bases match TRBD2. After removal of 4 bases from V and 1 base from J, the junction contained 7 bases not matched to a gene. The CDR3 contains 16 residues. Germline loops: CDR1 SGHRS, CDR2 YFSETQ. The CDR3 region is CASSPWSGRSYNEQFF. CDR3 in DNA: TGCGCCAGCAGCCCCTGGAGCGGGAGATCCTACAATGAGCAGTTCTTC.

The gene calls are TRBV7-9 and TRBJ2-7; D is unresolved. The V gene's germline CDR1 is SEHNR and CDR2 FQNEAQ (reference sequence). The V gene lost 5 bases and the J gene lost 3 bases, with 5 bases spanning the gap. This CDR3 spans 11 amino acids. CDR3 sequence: CASSRLYEQYF. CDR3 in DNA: TGTGCCAGCAGCCGACTCTACGAGCAGTACTTC. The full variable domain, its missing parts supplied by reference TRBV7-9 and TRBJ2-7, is DTGVSQNPRHKITKRGQNVTFRCDPISEHNRLYWYRQTLGQGPEFLTYFQNEAQLEKSRLLSDRFSAERPKGSFSTLEIQRTEQGDSAMYLCASSRLYEQYFGPGTRLTVT.

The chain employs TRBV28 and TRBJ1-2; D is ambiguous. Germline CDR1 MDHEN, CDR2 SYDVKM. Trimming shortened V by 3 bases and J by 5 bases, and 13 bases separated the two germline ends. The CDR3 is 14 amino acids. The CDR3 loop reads CASSFPPEEYGYTF. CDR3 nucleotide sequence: TGTGCCAGCAGTTTTCCCCCAGAAGAATATGGCTACACCTTC.

CDR3 amino acids: CASSLIQGAPGNTIYF. The CDR3 DNA reads TGTGCCAGCAGTCTGATTCAGGGGGCCCCTGGAAACACCATATATTTT. V and J are TRBV27 and TRBJ1-3, with 8 bases identical to TRBD1. With 5 bases clipped from V and 2 bases from J, the junction kept 8 bases outside the gene matches. CDR1 and CDR2 from the germline V gene are MNHEY and SMNVEV (reference sequence). The CDR3 sequence is 16 residues long.

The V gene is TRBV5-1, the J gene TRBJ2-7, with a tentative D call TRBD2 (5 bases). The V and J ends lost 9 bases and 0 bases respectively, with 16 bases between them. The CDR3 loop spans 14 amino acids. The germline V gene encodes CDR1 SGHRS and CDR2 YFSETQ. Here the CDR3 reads CATAPGGSSYEQYF. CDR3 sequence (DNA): TGCGCCACTGCGCCGGGTGGGAGCTCCTACGAGCAGTACTTC. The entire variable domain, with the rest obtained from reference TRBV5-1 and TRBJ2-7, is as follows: KAGVTQTPRYLIKTRGQQVTLSCSPISGHRSVSWYQQTPGQGLQFLFEYFSETQRNKGNFPGRFSGRQFSNSRSEMNVSTLELGDSALYLCATAPGGSSYEQYFGPGTRLTVT.

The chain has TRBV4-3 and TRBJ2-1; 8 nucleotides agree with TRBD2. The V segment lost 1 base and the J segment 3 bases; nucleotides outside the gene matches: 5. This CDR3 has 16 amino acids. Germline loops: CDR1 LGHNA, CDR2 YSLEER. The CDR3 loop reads CASSQGTSGHYNEQFF. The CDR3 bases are TGCGCCAGCAGCCAAGGAACTAGCGGACACTACAATGAGCAGTTCTTC.

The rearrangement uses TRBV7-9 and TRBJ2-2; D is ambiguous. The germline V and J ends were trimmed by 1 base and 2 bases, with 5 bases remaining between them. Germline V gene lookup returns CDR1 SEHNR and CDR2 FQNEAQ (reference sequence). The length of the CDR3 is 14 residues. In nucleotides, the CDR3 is TGTGCCAGCAGCTTAGGGCTTAACACCGGGGAGCTGTTTTTT. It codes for CASSLGLNTGELFF.

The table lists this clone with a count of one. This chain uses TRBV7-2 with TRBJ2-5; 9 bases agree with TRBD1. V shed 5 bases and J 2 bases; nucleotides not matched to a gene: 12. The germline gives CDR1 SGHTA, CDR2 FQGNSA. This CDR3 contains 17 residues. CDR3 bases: TGTGCCAGCAGCCGGAGCGGGGCCGGACAGGGGCAAGAGACCCAGTACTTC. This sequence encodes CASSRSGAGQGQETQYF.

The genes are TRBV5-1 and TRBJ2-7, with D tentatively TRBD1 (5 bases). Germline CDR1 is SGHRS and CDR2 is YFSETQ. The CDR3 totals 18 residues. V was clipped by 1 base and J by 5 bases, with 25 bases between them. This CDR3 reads CASSLLLGGSGAPHEQYF. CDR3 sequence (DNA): TGCGCCAGCAGCTTGCTCCTGGGCGGCTCTGGGGCCCCCCACGAGCAGTACTTC.

The CDR3 reads CASTHRGADTQYF. The CDR3 region has the DNA TGTGCCAGCACACACAGGGGCGCAGATACGCAGTATTTT. The chain links TRBV27 to TRBJ2-3, with 7 bases that match TRBD1. The CDR3 consists of 13 residues. V lost 7 bases to trimming and J lost 4 bases; unmatched junction nucleotides: 5. CDR1 and CDR2 from the germline V gene are MNHEY and SMNVEV (reference sequence).

The CDR3 sequence: CASSTKRGSGEKLFF. The DNA of the CDR3 is TGTGCCAGCAGCACCAAGCGGGGTTCTGGTGAAAAACTGTTTTTT. V usage is TRBV7-2 and J usage is TRBJ1-4; D is undetermined. The V end was cut by 5 bases, the J end by 7 bases, with 17 bases between. The germline V gene encodes CDR1 SGHTA and CDR2 FQGNSA. The CDR3 runs 15 residues.

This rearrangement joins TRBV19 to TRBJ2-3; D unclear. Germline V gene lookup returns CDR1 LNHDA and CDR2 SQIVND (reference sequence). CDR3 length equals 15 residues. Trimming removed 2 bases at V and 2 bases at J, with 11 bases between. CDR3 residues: CASSISPGFTDTQYF. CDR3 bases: TGTGCCAGTAGTATATCACCGGGTTTCACAGATACGCAGTATTTT.

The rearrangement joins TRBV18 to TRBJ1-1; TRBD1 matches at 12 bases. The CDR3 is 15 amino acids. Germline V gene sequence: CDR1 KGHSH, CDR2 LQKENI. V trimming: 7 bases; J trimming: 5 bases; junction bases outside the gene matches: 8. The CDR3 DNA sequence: TGTGCCAGCTTCCGGGGACAGGGGGCTTTAACTGAAGCTTTCTTT. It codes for CASFRGQGALTEAFF.

Written as DNA, the CDR3 is TGTGCCAGCAGTCCATCCTCGGGACAGTTACCCTACGAGCAGTACTTC. This encodes CASSPSSGQLPYEQYF. This rearrangement joins TRBV27 to TRBJ2-7, with 7 bases that match TRBD1. CDR1 is MNHEY, CDR2 SMNVEV, per germline (reference sequence). Trimming cost V 5 bases and J 2 bases; bases outside gene matches: 12. This CDR3 is built from 16 residues.

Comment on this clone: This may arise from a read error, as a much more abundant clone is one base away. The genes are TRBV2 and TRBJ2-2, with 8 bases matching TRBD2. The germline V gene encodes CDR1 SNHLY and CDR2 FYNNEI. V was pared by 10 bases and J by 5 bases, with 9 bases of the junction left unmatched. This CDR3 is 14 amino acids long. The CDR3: CAIGGGDNTGELFF. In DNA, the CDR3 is TGTGCCATCGGGGGGGGCGATAATACCGGGGAGCTGTTTTTT.

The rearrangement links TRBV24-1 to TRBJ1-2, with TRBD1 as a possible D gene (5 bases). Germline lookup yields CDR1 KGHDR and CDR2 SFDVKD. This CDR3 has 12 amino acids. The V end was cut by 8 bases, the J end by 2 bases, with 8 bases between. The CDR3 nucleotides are TGTGCCACCATACACAGGAACTATGGCTACACCTTC. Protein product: CATIHRNYGYTF.

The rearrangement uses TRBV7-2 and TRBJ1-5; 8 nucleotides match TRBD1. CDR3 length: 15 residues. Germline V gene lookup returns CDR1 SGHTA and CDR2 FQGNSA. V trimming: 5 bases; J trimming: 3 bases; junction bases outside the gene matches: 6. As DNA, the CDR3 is TGTGCCAGCAGCCCCTGGACAGGGAACAATCAGCCCCAGCATTTT. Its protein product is CASSPWTGNNQPQHF.

The chain's CDR3 is CASSPRLAGTYQETQYF. CDR3 in DNA: TGTGCCAGCAGTCCAAGACTAGCGGGGACGTACCAAGAGACCCAGTACTTC. The V call is TRBV27, the J call TRBJ2-5; 11 bases align to TRBD2. CDR3 length equals 17 residues. In germline, CDR1 is MNHEY, CDR2 SMNVEV (reference sequence). The V and J ends lost 5 bases and 0 bases, in that order; junction bases with no gene match: 8.

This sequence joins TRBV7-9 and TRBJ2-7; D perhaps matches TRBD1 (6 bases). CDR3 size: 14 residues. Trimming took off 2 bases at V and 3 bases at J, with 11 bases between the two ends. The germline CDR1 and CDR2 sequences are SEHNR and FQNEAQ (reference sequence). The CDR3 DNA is TGTGCCAGCAGCTTAAACGCAGGGGTCTACGAGCAGTACTTC. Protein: CASSLNAGVYEQYF.

In DNA, the CDR3 is TGTGCCAGCAGCCAAGGCCGGCACCACACGGGAGGAAACACCATATATTTT. Protein sequence: CASSQGRHHTGGNTIYF. The chain has TRBV3-1 (or the pseudogene TRBV3-2) and TRBJ1-3; no reliable D call. V dropped 1 base and J dropped 4 bases, with 17 bases sitting between them. The CDR3 has 17 amino acids. The V gene's germline CDR1 is LGHDT and CDR2 YNNKEL (reference sequence).

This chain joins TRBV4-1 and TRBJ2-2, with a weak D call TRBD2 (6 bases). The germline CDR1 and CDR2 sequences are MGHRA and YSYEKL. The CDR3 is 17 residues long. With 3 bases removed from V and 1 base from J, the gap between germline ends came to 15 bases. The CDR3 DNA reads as TGCGCCAGCAGCCATTTCGGTTCCGGGAGGAACACCGGGGAGCTGTTTTTT. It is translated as CASSHFGSGRNTGELFF.

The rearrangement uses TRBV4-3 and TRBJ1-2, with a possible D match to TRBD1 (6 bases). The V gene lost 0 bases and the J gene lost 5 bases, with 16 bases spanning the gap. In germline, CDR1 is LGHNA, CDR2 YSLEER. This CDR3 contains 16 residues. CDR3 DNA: TGCGCCAGCAGCCAAGATCACGGGGGGCGCAGGTATGGCTACACCTTC. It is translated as CASSQDHGGRRYGYTF.

CDR3 DNA: TGCGCCAGCAGCCGCTCCCCGGCGGAGGCTCCCTACGAGCAGTACTTC. Its translation is CASSRSPAEAPYEQYF. V and J are TRBV4-1 and TRBJ2-7; TRBD2 might be the D (5 bases). Trimming took 4 bases from V and 2 from J, leaving 18 bases between them. This CDR3 comprises 16 residues. The germline V gene has CDR1 MGHRA and CDR2 YSYEKL.

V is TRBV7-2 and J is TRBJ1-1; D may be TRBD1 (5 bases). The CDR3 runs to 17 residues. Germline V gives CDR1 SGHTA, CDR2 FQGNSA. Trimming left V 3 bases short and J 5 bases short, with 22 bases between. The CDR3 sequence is CASSFNTRFGGWTEAFF. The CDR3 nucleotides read TGTGCCAGCAGCTTCAATACGAGATTCGGGGGATGGACTGAAGCTTTCTTT.

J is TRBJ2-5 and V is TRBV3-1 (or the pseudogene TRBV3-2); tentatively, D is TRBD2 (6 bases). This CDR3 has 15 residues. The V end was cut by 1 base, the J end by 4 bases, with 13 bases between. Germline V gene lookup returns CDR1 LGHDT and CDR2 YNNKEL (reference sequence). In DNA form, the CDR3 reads TGTGCCAGCAGCCAAGTCAGGAGGGCCGCAGAGACCCAGTACTTC. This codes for CASSQVRRAAETQYF.

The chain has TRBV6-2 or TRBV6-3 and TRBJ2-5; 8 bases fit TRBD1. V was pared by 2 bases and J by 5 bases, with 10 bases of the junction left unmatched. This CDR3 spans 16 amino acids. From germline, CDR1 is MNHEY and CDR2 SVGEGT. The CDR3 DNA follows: TGTGCCAGCAGTTACCGCGTGACAGGGGATCACGAGACCCAGTACTTC. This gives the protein CASSYRVTGDHETQYF.

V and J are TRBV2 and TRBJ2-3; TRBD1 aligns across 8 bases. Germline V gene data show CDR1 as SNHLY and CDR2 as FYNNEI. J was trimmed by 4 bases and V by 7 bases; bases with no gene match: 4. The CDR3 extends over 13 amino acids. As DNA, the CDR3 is TGTGCCAGCACAGGGGGCCCCCCAGATACGCAGTATTTT. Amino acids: CASTGGPPDTQYF.